This T cell receptor beta chain was found in a study of OX40 agonist ivuxolimab in advanced cancers. V was pared by 2 bases and J by 3 bases, with 14 bases between. Germline CDR1 and CDR2: SGHNT and YYREEE (reference sequence). The CDR3 has 15 amino acids. Using immunoSEQ multiplex PCR, the repertoire was profiled, and TCRdb retains in-frame clones only, with some absent. Of roughly 34,000 clones listed, approximately 91% are singletons. Sequenced material: CD4+ or CD8+ T cells sorted from blood, taken in a trial of the OX40 agonist ivuxolimab. The rearrangement links TRBV5-4 to TRBJ1-2; D remains unclear. This receptor was obtained from an adult with an advanced solid tumor such as melanoma, head and neck, liver or kidney cancer. In DNA form, the CDR3 reads TGTGCCAGCAGCTTCAGATCCAGAATTTACTATGGCTACACCTTC. Amino acids: CASSFRSRIYYGYTF.